This T cell receptor (beta chain) was recovered during a study of shared clonotypes between healthy human individuals. Study-wide background: Donor ages ranged 18 to 49 years: a couple of women, a few men. CD8 memory received one plate per donor, CD8 naive two, CD4 memory three and CD4 naive three.

All donors were Caucasian adults living in Nashville, Tennessee. Study conclusions and caveats: Though the depth was large, rarefaction showed that sorted-subset sequencing was incomplete.

About this clone: Its antigen is still unknown.

Clones were read by immunoSEQ multiplex PCR, and TCRdb kept only the in-frame ones, dropping some. The repertoire includes more than 2,000,000 clones, approximately 95% of them detected once, and 0.39% sits in the top ten. Sequenced: naive CD4+ T cells from PBMCs. Sample subset: CD45RA+ positively selected. The source is a young man in good health. Some clones in this sample may be carry-over from other donors' samples.

The CDR3 here is CASSLRAGGPYEQFF. DNA of the CDR3: TGTGCCAGCAGTTTACGGGCGGGAGGGCCGTATGAGCAGTTCTTC. J is TRBJ2-1 and V is TRBV27; TRBD2 aligns across 9 bases. The ends lost 2 bases at V and 8 bases at J; junction bases unmatched: 7. Germline CDR1 MNHEY, CDR2 SMNVEV (reference sequence). The CDR3 extends over 15 amino acids.